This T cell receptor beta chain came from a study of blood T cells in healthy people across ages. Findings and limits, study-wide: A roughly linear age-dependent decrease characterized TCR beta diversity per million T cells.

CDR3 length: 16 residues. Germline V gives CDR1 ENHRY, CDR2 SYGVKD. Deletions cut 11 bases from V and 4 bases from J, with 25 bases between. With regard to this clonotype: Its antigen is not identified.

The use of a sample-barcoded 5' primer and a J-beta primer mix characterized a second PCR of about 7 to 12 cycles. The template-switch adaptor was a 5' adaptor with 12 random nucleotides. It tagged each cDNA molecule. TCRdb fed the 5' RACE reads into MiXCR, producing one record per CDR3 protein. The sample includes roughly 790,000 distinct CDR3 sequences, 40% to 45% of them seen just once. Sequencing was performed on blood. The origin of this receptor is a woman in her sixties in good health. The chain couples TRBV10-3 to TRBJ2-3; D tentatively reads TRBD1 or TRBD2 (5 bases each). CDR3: CAPPGRNGARADTQYF. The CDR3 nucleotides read TGTGCCCCCCCGGGCAGGAATGGGGCGCGGGCAGATACGCAGTATTTT.